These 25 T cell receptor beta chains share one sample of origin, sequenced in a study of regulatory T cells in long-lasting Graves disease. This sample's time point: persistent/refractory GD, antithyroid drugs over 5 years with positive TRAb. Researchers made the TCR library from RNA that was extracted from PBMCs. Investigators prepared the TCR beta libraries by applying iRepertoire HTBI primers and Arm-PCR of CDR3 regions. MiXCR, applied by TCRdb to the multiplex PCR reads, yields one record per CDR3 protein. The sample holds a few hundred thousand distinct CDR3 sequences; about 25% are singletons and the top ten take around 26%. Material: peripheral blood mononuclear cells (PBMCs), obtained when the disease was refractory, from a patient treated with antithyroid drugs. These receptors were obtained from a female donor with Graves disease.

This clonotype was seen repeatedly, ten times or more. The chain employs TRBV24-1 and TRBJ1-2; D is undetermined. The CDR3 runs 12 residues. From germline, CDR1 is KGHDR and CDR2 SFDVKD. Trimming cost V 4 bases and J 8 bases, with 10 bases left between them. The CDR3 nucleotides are TGTGCCACCAGTGAGCCGGGTTTGGGCTACACCTTC. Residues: CATSEPGLGYTF.

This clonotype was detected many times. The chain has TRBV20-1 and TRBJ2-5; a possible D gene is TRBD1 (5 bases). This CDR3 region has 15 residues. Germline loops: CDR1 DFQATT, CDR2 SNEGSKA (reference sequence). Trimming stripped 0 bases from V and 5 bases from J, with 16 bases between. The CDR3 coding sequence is TGCAGTGCTAGAGATCAGGGCGGTATCTCCGAGACCCAGTACTTC. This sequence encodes CSARDQGGISETQYF.

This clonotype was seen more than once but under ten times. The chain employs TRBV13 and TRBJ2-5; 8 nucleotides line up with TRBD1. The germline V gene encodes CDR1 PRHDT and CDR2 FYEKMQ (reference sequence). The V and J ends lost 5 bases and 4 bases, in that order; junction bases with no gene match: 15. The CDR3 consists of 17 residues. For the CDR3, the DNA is TGTGCCAGCAGCAACCCAGCGACAGGGGAAAAGGGAGAGACCCAGTACTTC. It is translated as CASSNPATGEKGETQYF.

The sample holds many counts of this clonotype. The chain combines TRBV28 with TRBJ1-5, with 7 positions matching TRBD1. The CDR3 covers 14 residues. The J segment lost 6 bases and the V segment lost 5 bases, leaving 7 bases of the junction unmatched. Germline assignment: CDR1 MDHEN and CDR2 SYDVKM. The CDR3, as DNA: TGTGCCAGCAGTGGAGGGGGCGCAAGTCAGCCCCAGCATTTT. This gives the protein CASSGGGASQPQHF.

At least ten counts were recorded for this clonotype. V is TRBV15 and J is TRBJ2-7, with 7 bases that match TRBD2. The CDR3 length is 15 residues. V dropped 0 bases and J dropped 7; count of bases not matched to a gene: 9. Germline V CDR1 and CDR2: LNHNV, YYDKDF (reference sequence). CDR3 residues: CATSRELADRGEQYF. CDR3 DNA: TGTGCCACCAGCAGAGAGCTAGCGGACCGGGGGGAGCAGTACTTC.

This chain's CDR3 is CASRATGGEQYF. DNA for the CDR3: TGTGCCAGCAGAGCAACAGGGGGCGAGCAGTACTTC. This chain uses TRBV6-1 with TRBJ2-7; 8 bases line up with TRBD1. CDR3 length equals 12 residues. Trimming removed 6 bases from V and 6 bases from J; junction bases left unmatched: 4. Germline V CDR1 and CDR2: MNHNS, SASEGT.

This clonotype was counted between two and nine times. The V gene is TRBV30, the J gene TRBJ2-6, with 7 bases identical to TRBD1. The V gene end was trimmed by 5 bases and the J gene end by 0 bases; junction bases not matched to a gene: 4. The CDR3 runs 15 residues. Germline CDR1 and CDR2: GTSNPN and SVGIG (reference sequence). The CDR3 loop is CAWASGGSGANVLTF. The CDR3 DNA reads TGTGCCTGGGCATCAGGGGGCTCTGGGGCCAACGTCCTGACTTTC.

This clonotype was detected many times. The CDR3 loop is CASHPGAHPQPQHF. The CDR3 DNA is TGTGCCAGCCATCCGGGAGCACATCCTCAGCCCCAGCATTTT. The chain has TRBV28 and TRBJ1-5; D is ambiguous. CDR1 is MDHEN, CDR2 SYDVKM, per germline. The ends were cut back, 8 bases at V and 6 bases at J, with 17 bases in the middle. This CDR3 has 14 residues.

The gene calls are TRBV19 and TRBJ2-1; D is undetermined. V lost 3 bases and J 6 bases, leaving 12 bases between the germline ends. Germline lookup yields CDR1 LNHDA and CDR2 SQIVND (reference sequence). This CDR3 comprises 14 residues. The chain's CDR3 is CASSIQFRGNEQFF. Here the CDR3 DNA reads TGTGCCAGTAGTATTCAGTTCCGTGGCAATGAGCAGTTCTTC.

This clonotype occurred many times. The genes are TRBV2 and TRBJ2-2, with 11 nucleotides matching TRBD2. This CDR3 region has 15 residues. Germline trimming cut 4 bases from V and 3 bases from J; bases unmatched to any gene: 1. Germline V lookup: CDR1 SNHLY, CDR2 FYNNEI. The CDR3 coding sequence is TGTGCCAGCAGTGGGACTAGCGGGTACACCGGGGAGCTGTTTTTT. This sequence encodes CASSGTSGYTGELFF.

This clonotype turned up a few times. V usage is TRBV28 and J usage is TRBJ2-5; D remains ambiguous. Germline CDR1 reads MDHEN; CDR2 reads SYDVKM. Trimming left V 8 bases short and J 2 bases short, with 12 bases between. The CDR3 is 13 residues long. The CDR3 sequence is CASSTPGQETQYF. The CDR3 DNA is TGTGCCAGCTCCACCCCCGGGCAAGAGACCCAGTACTTC.

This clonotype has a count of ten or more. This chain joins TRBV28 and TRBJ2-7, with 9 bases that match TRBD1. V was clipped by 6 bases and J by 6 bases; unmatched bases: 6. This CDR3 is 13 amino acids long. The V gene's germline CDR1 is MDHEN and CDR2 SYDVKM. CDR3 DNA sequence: TGTGCCAGCAGGGGGACAGGGATTTTCGAGCAGTACTTC. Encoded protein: CASRGTGIFEQYF.

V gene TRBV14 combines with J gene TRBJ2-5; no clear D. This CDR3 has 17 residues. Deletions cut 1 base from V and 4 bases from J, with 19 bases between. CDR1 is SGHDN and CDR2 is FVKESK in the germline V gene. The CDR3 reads CASSQVLATLRSETQYF. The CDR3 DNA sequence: TGTGCCAGCAGCCAAGTTCTGGCTACTTTGAGGTCAGAGACCCAGTACTTC.

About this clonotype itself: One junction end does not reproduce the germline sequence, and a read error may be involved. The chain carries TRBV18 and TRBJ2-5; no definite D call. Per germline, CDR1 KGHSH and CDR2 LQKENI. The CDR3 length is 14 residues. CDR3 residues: CASSQGLGQETQYF. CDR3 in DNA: TGCGCCAGCAGCCAAGGGTTGGGCCAGGAGACCCAGTACTTC.

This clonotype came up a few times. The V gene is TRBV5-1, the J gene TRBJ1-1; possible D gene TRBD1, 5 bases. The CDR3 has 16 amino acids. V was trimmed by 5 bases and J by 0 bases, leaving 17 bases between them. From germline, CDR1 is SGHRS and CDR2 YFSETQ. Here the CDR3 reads CASRLGRTTMNTEAFF. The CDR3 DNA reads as TGCGCCAGCAGGCTGGGACGGACCACCATGAACACTGAAGCTTTCTTT.

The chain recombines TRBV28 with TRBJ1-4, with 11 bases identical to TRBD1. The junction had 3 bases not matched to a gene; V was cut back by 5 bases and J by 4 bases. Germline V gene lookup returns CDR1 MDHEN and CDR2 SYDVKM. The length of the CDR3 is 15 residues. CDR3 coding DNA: TGTGCCAGCAGTATGGACAGGGGGCTTAATGAAAAACTGTTTTTT. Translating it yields CASSMDRGLNEKLFF.

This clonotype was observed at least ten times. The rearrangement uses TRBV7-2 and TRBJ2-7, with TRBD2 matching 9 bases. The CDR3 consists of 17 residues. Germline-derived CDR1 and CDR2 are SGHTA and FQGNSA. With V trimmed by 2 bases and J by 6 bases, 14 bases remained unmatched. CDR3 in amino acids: CASSLKLAGIPFPEQYF. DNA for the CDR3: TGTGCCAGCAGCTTAAAACTAGCGGGTATACCCTTCCCCGAGCAGTACTTC.

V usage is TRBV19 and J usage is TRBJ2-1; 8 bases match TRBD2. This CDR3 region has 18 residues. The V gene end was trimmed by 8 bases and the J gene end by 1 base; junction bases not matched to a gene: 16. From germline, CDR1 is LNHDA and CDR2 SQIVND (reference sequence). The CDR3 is CASSSGLGGAGSYNEQFF. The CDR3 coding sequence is TGTGCCAGTTCCTCGGGACTAGGGGGGGCGGGATCCTACAATGAGCAGTTCTTC. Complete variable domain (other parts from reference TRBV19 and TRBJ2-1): DGGITQSPKYLFRKEGQNVTLSCEQNLNHDAMYWYRQDPGQGLRLIYYSQIVNDFQKGDIAEGYSVSREKKESFPLTVTSAQKNPTAFYLCASSSGLGGAGSYNEQFFGPGTRLTVL.

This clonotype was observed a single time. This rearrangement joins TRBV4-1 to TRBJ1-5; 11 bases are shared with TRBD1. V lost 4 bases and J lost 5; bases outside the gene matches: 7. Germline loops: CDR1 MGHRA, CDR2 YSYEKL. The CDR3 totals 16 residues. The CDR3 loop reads CASSPSGTGGYQPQHF. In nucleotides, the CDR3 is TGCGCCAGCAGCCCTTCCGGGACAGGGGGATATCAGCCCCAGCATTTT.

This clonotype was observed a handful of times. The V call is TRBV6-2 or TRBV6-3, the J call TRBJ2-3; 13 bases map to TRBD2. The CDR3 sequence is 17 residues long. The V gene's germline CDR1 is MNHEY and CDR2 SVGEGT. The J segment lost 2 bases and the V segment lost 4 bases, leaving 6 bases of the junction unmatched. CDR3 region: CASSSDGLAGVTDTQYF. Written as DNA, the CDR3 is TGTGCCAGCAGTTCCGACGGACTAGCGGGAGTCACAGATACGCAGTATTTT.

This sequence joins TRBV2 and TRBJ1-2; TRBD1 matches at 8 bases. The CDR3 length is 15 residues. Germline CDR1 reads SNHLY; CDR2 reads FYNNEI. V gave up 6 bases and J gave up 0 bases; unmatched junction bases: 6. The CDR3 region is CASSSGTGANYGYTF. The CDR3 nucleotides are TGTGCCAGCAGCTCCGGGACAGGAGCTAACTATGGCTACACCTTC.

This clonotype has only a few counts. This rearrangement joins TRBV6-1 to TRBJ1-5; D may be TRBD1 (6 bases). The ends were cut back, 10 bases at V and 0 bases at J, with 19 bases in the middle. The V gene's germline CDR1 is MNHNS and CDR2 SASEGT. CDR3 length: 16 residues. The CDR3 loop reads CATLPTGGGSNQPQHF. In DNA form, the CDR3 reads TGTGCCACCCTACCCACGGGAGGGGGTAGCAATCAGCCCCAGCATTTT.

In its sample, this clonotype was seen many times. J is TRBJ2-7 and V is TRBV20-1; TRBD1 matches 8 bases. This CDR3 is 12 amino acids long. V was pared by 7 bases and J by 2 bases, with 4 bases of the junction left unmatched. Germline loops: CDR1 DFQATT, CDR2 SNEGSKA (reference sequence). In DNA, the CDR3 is TGCAGTGGGGGACAGGACCCCTACGAGCAGTACTTC. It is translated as CSGGQDPYEQYF.

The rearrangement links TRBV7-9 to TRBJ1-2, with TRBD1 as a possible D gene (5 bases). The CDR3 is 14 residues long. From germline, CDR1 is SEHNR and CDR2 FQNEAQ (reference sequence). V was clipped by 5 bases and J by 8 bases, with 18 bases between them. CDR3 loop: CASSPSGLSHGYTF. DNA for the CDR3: TGTGCCAGCAGCCCGTCAGGGCTAAGTCACGGCTACACCTTC. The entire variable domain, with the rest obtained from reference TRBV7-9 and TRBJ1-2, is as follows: DTGVSQNPRHKITKRGQNVTFRCDPISEHNRLYWYRQTLGQGPEFLTYFQNEAQLEKSRLLSDRFSAERPKGSFSTLEIQRTEQGDSAMYLCASSPSGLSHGYTFGSGTRLTVV.

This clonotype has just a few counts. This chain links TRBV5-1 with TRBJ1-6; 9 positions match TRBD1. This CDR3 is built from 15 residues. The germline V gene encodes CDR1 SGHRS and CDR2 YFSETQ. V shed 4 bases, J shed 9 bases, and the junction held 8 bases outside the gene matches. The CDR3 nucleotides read TGCGCCAGCAGCCAAGGGACAGGGAAGCTTTCACCCCTCCACTTT. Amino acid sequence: CASSQGTGKLSPLHF. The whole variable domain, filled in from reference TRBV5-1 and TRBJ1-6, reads KAGVTQTPRYLIKTRGQQVTLSCSPISGHRSVSWYQQTPGQGLQFLFEYFSETQRNKGNFPGRFSGRQFSNSRSEMNVSTLELGDSALYLCASSQGTGKLSPLHFGNGTRLTVT.